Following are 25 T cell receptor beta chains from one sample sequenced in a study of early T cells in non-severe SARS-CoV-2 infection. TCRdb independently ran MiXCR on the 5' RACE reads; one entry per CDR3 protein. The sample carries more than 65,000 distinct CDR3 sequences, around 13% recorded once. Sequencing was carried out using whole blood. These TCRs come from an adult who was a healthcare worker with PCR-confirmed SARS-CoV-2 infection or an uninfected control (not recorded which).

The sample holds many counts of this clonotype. In nucleotides, the CDR3 is TGTGCCAGCAGTGAGGGCAGGGCACCGGATCTGGGTACCTTC. Its translation: CASSEGRAPDLGTF. The chain couples TRBV6-1 to TRBJ1-2; tentatively, D is TRBD1 (5 bases). CDR3 length equals 14 residues. V shed 3 bases and J shed 14 bases, with 22 bases lying between them. Germline V lookup: CDR1 MNHNS, CDR2 SASEGT.

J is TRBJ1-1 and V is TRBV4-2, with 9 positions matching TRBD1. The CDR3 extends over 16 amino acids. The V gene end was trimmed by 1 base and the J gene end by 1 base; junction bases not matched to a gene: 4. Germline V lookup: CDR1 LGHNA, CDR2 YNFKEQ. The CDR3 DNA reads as TGTGCCAGCAGCCAAGGGGACAGGGATGGGAACACTGAAGCTTTCTTT. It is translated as CASSQGDRDGNTEAFF.

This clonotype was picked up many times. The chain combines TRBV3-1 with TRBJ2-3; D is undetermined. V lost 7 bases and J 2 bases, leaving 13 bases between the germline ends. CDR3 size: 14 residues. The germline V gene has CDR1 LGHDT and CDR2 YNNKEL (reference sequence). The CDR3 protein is CASTLSPHTDTQYF. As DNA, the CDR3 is TGTGCCAGCACCCTTTCTCCCCACACAGATACGCAGTATTTT.

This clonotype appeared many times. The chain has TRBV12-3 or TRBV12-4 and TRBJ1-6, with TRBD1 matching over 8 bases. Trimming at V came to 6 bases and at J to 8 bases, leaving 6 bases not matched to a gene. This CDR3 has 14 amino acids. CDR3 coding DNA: TGTGCCAGCAGCGACAGGGGAAATTATTCACCCCTCCACTTT. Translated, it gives CASSDRGNYSPLHF.

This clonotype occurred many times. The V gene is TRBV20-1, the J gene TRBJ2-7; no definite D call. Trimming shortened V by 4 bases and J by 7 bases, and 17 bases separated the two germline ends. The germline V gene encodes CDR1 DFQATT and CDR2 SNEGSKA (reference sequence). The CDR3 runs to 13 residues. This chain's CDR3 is CSAKNTPGGEQYF. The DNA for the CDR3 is TGCAGTGCTAAAAATACACCGGGTGGTGAGCAGTACTTC.

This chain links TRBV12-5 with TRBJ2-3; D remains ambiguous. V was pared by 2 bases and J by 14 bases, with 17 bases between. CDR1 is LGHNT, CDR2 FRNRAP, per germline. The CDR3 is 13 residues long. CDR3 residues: CASGLMTPNSRYF. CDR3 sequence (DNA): TGTGCTAGTGGTTTGATGACGCCTAACTCGAGGTATTTT.

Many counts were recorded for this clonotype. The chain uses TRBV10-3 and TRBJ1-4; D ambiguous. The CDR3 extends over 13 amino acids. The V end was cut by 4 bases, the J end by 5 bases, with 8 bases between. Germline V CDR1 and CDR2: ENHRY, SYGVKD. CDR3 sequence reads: CAISGTANEKLFF. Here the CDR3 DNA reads TGTGCCATCAGTGGGACCGCGAATGAAAAACTGTTTTTT.

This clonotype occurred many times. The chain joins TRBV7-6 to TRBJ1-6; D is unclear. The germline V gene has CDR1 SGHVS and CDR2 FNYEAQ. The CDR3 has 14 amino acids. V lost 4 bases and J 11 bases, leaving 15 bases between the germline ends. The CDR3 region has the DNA TGTGCCAGCAGCTCCGCAGCCCGGACCGCACCCCTCCACTTT. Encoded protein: CASSSAARTAPLHF.

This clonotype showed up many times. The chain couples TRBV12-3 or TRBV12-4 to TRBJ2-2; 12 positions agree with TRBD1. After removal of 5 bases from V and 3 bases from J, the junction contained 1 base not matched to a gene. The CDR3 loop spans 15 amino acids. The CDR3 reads CASSGTGGHTGELFF. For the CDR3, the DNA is TGTGCCAGCAGTGGGACAGGGGGCCACACCGGGGAGCTGTTTTTT.

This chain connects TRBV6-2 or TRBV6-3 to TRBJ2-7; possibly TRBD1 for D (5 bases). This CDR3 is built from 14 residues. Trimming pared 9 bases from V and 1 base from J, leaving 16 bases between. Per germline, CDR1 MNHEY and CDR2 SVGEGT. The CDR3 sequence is CASYGQGISYEQYF. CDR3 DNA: TGTGCCAGTTACGGACAAGGAATTTCCTACGAGCAGTACTTC.

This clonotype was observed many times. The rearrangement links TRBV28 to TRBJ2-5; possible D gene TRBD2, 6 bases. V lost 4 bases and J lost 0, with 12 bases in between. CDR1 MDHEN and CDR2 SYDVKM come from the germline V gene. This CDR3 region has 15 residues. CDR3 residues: CASSSLAGNQETQYF. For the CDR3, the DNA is TGTGCCAGCAGTTCTCTCGCGGGGAACCAAGAGACCCAGTACTTC.

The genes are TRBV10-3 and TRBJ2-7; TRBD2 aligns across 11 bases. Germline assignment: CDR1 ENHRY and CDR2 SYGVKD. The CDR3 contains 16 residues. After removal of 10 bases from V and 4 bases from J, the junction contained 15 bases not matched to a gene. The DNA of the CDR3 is TGTGCCACCCTCGAAGGGGAAGGACTAGCGGGTTACGAGCAGTACTTC. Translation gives CATLEGEGLAGYEQYF.

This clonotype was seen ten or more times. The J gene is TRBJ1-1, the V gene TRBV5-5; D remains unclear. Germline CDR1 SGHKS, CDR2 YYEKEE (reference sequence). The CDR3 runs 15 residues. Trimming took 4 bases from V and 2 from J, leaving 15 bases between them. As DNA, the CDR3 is TGTGCCAGCAGCCCGAATTACCCACTAAACACTGAAGCTTTCTTT. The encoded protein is CASSPNYPLNTEAFF.

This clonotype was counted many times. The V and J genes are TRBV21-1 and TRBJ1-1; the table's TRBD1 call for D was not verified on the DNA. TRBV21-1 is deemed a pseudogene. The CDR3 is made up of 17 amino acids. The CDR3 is CASSKALWRQGVAEAFF. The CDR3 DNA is TGTGCCAGCAGCAAAGCGCTTTGGAGACAGGGGGTCGCTGAAGCTTTCTTT.

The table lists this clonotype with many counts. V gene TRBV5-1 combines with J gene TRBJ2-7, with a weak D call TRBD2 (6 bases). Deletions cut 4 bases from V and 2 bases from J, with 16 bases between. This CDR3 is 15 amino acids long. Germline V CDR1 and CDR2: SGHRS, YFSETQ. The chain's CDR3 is CASSPDGGETYEQYF. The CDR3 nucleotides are TGCGCCAGCAGCCCGGACGGCGGGGAAACCTACGAGCAGTACTTC.

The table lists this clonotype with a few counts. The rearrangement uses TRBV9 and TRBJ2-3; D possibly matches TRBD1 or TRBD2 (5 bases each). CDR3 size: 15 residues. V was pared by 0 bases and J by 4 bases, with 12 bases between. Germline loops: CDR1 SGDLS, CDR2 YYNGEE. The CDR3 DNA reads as TGTGCCAGCAGCGTAGGCCCGGGGACCCCAGATACGCAGTATTTT. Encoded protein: CASSVGPGTPDTQYF.

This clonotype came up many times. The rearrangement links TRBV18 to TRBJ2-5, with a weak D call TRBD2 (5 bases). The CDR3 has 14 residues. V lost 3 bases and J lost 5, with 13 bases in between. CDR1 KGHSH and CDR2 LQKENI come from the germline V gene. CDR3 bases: TGTGCCAGCTCACCCCGGGAAGGGATGGAGACCCAGTACTTC. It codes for CASSPREGMETQYF. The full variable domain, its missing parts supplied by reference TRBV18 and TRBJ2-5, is NAGVMQNPRHLVRRRGQEARLRCSPMKGHSHVYWYRQLPEEGLKFMVYLQKENIIDESGMPKERFSAEFPKEGPSILRIQQVVRGDSAAYFCASSPREGMETQYFGPGTRLLVL.

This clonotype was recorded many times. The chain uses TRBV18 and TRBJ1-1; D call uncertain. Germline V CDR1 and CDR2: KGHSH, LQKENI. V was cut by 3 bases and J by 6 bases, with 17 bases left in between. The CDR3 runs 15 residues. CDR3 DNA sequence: TGTGCCAGCTCACCCCCGGGAGGAGGGTTAGCTGAAGCTTTCTTT. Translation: CASSPPGGGLAEAFF.

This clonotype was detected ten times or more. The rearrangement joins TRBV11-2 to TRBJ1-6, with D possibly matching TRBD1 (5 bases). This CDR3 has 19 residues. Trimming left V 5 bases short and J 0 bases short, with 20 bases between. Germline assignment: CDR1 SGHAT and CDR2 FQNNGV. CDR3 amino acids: CASSQYRTISSSYNSPLHF. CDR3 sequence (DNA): TGTGCCAGCAGCCAATACCGGACAATTTCAAGCTCCTATAATTCACCCCTCCACTTT.

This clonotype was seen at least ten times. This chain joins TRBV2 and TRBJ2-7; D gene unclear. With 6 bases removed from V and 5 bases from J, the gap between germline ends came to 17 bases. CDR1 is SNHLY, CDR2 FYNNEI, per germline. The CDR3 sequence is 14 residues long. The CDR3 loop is CASRMTSRGNEQYF. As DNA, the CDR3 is TGTGCCAGCAGGATGACCTCTCGAGGCAACGAGCAGTACTTC.

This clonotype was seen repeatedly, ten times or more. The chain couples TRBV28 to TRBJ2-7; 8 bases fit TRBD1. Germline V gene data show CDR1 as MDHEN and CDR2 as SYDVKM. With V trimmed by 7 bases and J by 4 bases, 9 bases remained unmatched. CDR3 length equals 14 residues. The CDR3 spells CASKRPGGAYEQYF. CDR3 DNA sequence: TGTGCCAGCAAACGGCCAGGGGGCGCGTACGAGCAGTACTTC.

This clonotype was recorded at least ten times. Written as DNA, the CDR3 is TGTGCCAGCAGTCCCCAATCCCGGGTAGCGGGAGAGGATGAGCAGTTCTTC. Translated, it gives CASSPQSRVAGEDEQFF. The chain combines TRBV28 with TRBJ2-1; TRBD2 matches 9 bases. CDR3 length: 17 amino acids. Germline V gives CDR1 MDHEN, CDR2 SYDVKM. The V segment lost 5 bases and the J segment 8 bases; nucleotides outside the gene matches: 16.

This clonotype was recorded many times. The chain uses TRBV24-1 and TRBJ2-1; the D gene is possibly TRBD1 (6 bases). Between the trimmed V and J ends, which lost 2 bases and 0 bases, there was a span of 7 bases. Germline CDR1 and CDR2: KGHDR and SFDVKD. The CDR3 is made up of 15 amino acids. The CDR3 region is CATSDWDNSYNEQFF. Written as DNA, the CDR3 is TGTGCCACCAGTGATTGGGACAACTCCTACAATGAGCAGTTCTTC.

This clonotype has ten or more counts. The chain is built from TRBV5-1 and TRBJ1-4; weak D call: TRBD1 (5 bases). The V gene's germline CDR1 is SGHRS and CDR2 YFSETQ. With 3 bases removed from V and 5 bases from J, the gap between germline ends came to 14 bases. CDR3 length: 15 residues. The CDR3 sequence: CASSWGGAENEKLFF. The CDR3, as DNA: TGCGCCAGCAGCTGGGGTGGGGCCGAGAATGAAAAACTGTTTTTT. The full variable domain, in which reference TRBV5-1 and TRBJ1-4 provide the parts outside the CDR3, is KAGVTQTPRYLIKTRGQQVTLSCSPISGHRSVSWYQQTPGQGLQFLFEYFSETQRNKGNFPGRFSGRQFSNSRSEMNVSTLELGDSALYLCASSWGGAENEKLFFGSGTQLSVL.

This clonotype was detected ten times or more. The CDR3 region is CASSIDGDGDYNEQFF. Written as DNA, the CDR3 is TGTGCCAGTAGTATAGATGGGGACGGGGATTACAATGAGCAGTTCTTC. This rearrangement joins TRBV19 to TRBJ2-1; D assignment may be TRBD1 or TRBD2 (5 bases each). Per germline, CDR1 LNHDA and CDR2 SQIVND (reference sequence). V lost 0 bases and J 4 bases, leaving 13 bases between the germline ends. The CDR3 runs 16 residues.